Below are 20 T cell receptor beta chains sequenced from a single sample in a study of blood T cell repertoires in COVID-19. Sequenced by immunoSEQ multiplex PCR; TCRdb stores in-frame clones only, minus some. The sample lists roughly 380,000 clones, 75% to 90% occurring once. Input material: peripheral blood. These receptors originate from a middle-aged woman with COVID-19, enrolled during active disease.

The chain combines TRBV6-6 with TRBJ1-2; D remains unclear. Germline V gene lookup returns CDR1 MNHNY and CDR2 SVGAGI (reference sequence). This CDR3 contains 13 residues. The V and J ends lost 0 bases and 6 bases respectively, with 8 bases between them. The CDR3 here is CASSYSTSNGYTF. For the CDR3, the DNA is TGTGCCAGCAGTTACTCGACTAGTAATGGCTACACCTTC.

The V gene is TRBV9, the J gene TRBJ1-1; the D is unclear. CDR1 and CDR2 (germline): SGDLS, YYNGEE. Trimming pared 0 bases from V and 5 bases from J, leaving 8 bases between. The CDR3 contains 13 residues. This CDR3 is CASSVAGETEAFF. The DNA for the CDR3 is TGTGCCAGCAGCGTAGCTGGGGAGACTGAAGCTTTCTTT. Supplemented by reference TRBV9 and TRBJ1-1, the full variable domain reads DSGVTQTPKHLITATGQRVTLRCSPRSGDLSVYWYQQSLDQGLQFLIQYYNGEERAKGNILERFSAQQFPDLHSELNLSSLELGDSALYFCASSVAGETEAFFGQGTRLTVV.

This chain uses TRBV5-8 with TRBJ2-7, with 10 bases lining up with TRBD1. V shed 3 bases and J 6 bases; nucleotides not matched to a gene: 9. This CDR3 comprises 15 residues. Germline V gives CDR1 SGHTS, CDR2 YDEGEE. The CDR3 nucleotides are TGTGCCAGCAGCTCGGTGGGACAGGGGTTTGGCGAGCAGTACTTC. This gives the protein CASSSVGQGFGEQYF.

CDR3 coding DNA: TGTGCCAGCAGTACCGGGACAGGCTATGGCTACACCTTC. This encodes CASSTGTGYGYTF. The chain carries TRBV6-2 or TRBV6-3 and TRBJ1-2; the match to TRBD1 covers 8 bases. The germline CDR1 and CDR2 sequences are MNHEY and SVGEGT. CDR3 size: 13 residues. The V gene end was trimmed by 5 bases and the J gene end by 4 bases; junction bases not matched to a gene: 3.

V and J are TRBV6-5 and TRBJ2-7, with D uncertain. CDR3 length: 14 amino acids. V was trimmed by 2 bases and J by 7 bases, leaving 15 bases between them. From germline, CDR1 is MNHEY and CDR2 SVGAGI. CDR3 sequence reads: CASSYEATAREQYF. CDR3 bases: TGTGCCAGCAGTTACGAGGCCACCGCGAGGGAGCAGTACTTC.

On this clone: The junction does not match germline at one end; this may be a read error. The J gene is TRBJ1-3, the V gene TRBV7-7, with D uncertain. The CDR3 extends over 15 amino acids. Germline CDR1 and CDR2: SSHAT and FNYEAQ (reference sequence). This CDR3 is CASSPLAGSGNTIYF. The CDR3 region has the DNA TGTGCTAGCAGCCCGTTGGCGGGCTCTGGAAACACCATATATTTT.

This sequence joins TRBV19 and TRBJ1-5; D ambiguous. V lost 4 bases and J lost 3, with 13 bases in between. Per germline, CDR1 LNHDA and CDR2 SQIVND (reference sequence). CDR3 length: 15 residues. Written as DNA, the CDR3 is TGTGCCAGTAGTAAGAGGAACGGAGACAATCAGCCCCAGCATTTT. This codes for CASSKRNGDNQPQHF.

The V and J genes are TRBV2 and TRBJ2-1; 8 bases fit TRBD1. Looked up from germline, CDR1 is SNHLY and CDR2 is FYNNEI. The CDR3 contains 11 residues. J gave up 10 bases and V 6 bases, and 2 bases lay outside the gene matches. CDR3 DNA: TGTGCCAGCAGAGGACAGGGAGAGCAGTTCTTC. Its translation: CASRGQGEQFF.

The chain has TRBV19 and TRBJ2-1; 7 nucleotides match TRBD1. V dropped 5 bases and J dropped 6; count of bases not matched to a gene: 7. This CDR3 has 14 residues. In germline, CDR1 is LNHDA, CDR2 SQIVND (reference sequence). The CDR3 loop is CASSPGQLTNEQFF. The CDR3 nucleotides read TGTGCCAGTAGTCCGGGACAGCTAACCAATGAGCAGTTCTTC.

The chain joins TRBV18 to TRBJ2-7; D is uncertain. The CDR3 spans 13 residues. The ends were cut back, 3 bases at V and 7 bases at J, with 13 bases in the middle. Germline values: CDR1 KGHSH, CDR2 LQKENI. The DNA of the CDR3 is TGTGCCAGCTCACCTTCGGAATTGAGGGAGCAGTACTTC. It translates to CASSPSELREQYF.

The rearrangement links TRBV6-2 or TRBV6-3 to TRBJ1-5; TRBD1 matches 7 bases. Germline CDR1 is MNHEY and CDR2 is SVGEGT. V lost 6 bases and J lost 3; bases outside the gene matches: 8. The CDR3 runs 15 residues. The CDR3 is CASSRYRGLNQPQHF. As DNA, the CDR3 is TGTGCCAGCAGCCGATACAGGGGACTCAATCAGCCCCAGCATTTT.

As concerns this clone: One end of the junction varies from germline; a read error may be responsible. This chain connects TRBV28 to TRBJ2-5, with D possibly TRBD2 on 5 matching bases. Germline CDR1 is MDHEN and CDR2 is SYDVKM. The CDR3 has 14 amino acids. CDR3 loop: CASNLAQVWETQYF. The CDR3 DNA sequence: TGTGCCAGCAATTTAGCGCAGGTTTGGGAGACCCAGTACTTC.

This chain links TRBV2 with TRBJ2-1, with unresolved D. This CDR3 spans 15 amino acids. In germline, CDR1 is SNHLY, CDR2 FYNNEI. Trimming left V 7 bases short and J 0 bases short, with 13 bases between. Here the CDR3 DNA reads TGTGCCAGCAAAGGTGAGAGGAGCTCCTACAATGAGCAGTTCTTC. Protein: CASKGERSSYNEQFF.

This clone was seen only a few times. The gene calls are TRBV7-8 and TRBJ1-5; no clear D gene. The CDR3 runs 15 residues. Germline CDR1 and CDR2: SGHVS and FQNEAQ. Trimming took 5 bases from V and 6 from J, leaving 17 bases between them. CDR3 protein: CASSREGGNGQPQHF. The CDR3 DNA reads TGTGCCAGCAGCCGAGAGGGCGGGAATGGTCAGCCCCAGCATTTT.

The chain recombines TRBV7-9 with TRBJ1-1, with TRBD1 identical over 8 bases. Germline V gene sequence: CDR1 SEHNR, CDR2 FQNEAQ (reference sequence). The CDR3 has 15 amino acids. Trimming took 1 base from V and 1 from J; bases not matched to a gene: 2. CDR3 region: CASSLGQGQNTEAFF. The CDR3, as DNA: TGTGCCAGCAGCTTAGGACAGGGGCAGAACACTGAAGCTTTCTTT. The full variable domain, rest sourced from reference TRBV7-9 and TRBJ1-1, is DTGVSQNPRHKITKRGQNVTFRCDPISEHNRLYWYRQTLGQGPEFLTYFQNEAQLEKSRLLSDRFSAERPKGSFSTLEIQRTEQGDSAMYLCASSLGQGQNTEAFFGQGTRLTVV.

This chain connects TRBV5-5 to TRBJ1-4; D is undetermined. Germline V gene lookup returns CDR1 SGHKS and CDR2 YYEKEE (reference sequence). Trimming cost V 5 bases and J 8 bases, with 19 bases left between them. The CDR3 is made up of 15 amino acids. CDR3 sequence (DNA): TGTGCCAGCAGAAGCCTCGGTACCTCGACAGAAAAACTGTTTTTT. Its protein is CASRSLGTSTEKLFF.

The chain is built from TRBV19 and TRBJ2-7; D uncertain. The germline V and J ends were trimmed by 1 base and 0 bases, with 7 bases remaining between them. The CDR3 is made up of 14 amino acids. Germline V CDR1 and CDR2: LNHDA, SQIVND (reference sequence). In nucleotides, the CDR3 is TGTGCCAGTAGTATAGCCGGTTTCTCCTACGAGCAGTACTTC. Protein product: CASSIAGFSYEQYF.

This clone was picked up one time. The chain has TRBV9 and TRBJ1-1; D remains ambiguous. Germline assignment: CDR1 SGDLS and CDR2 YYNGEE. V was pared by 2 bases and J by 6 bases, with 11 bases between. The CDR3 consists of 13 residues. The DNA for the CDR3 is TGTGCCAGCAGCGTTCAAGCCGGGGCTGAAGCTTTCTTT. It specifies CASSVQAGAEAFF.

The chain has TRBV14 and TRBJ1-4; 7 bases align to TRBD1. The ends lost 0 bases at V and 8 bases at J; junction bases unmatched: 9. The CDR3 contains 16 residues. Germline-derived CDR1 and CDR2 are SGHDN and FVKESK. CDR3 in amino acids: CASSQDPRDSGEKLFF. The CDR3 DNA sequence: TGTGCCAGCAGCCAAGATCCCCGGGACAGCGGAGAAAAACTGTTTTTT.

This chain connects TRBV4-3 to TRBJ1-2; the D gene is possibly TRBD1 (6 bases). Germline CDR1 and CDR2: LGHNA and YSLEER. CDR3 length equals 16 residues. Deletions cut 0 bases from V and 8 bases from J, with 19 bases between. The CDR3 sequence is CASSQEGVRGAGGYTF. CDR3 DNA sequence: TGCGCCAGCAGCCAAGAAGGAGTGCGGGGGGCGGGCGGCTACACCTTC.